The T cell receptor (beta chain) described here comes from a study of T-cell memory formation after mild COVID-19. Study in general: Clustering of TCRs was largely donor specific.

This clonotype was counted only a few times. What it binds is unknown. Study observations and caveats: Researchers found some responding clones in pre-infection memory, a sign that cross-reactive memory joined.

MiXCR, run by TCRdb on the 5' RACE reads, gives a single entry per CDR3 protein. The data hold more than 250,000 distinct CDR3 sequences, with roughly 17% observed a single time. This CDR3 is 15 amino acids long. CDR1 LNHDA and CDR2 SQIVND come from the germline V gene (reference sequence). The V end lost 5 bases, the J end lost 1 base, and 11 bases lay between the germline ends. The sequenced sample consisted of PBMCs or a T cell subset sorted from them (not recorded which). This clonotype was obtained from a man aged 18 to 30 who had mild COVID-19 (a few samples of this study predate the infection). Cell type and time point are not known. This chain uses TRBV19 with TRBJ2-2, with D unclear. CDR3: CASSFGQMNTGELFF. Here the CDR3 DNA reads TGTGCCAGTAGTTTCGGGCAGATGAACACCGGGGAGCTGTTTTTT.